This TCR beta chain stems from a study of blood T cell repertoires in COVID-19 (dated by TCRdb to between 2020 and 2021). Regarding the study in general: Samples from collaborators originated in the United States, Italy and Spain and spanned both the acute and convalescent phases of COVID-19. The material from the prospective study consisted of cDNA or gDNA derived from T cells, B-cell-depleted T cells, or PBMCs. Deeply sampled blood TCRbeta repertoires from subjects exposed to, actively infected with, or recovered from COVID-19 were included in the dataset. A freely available public database, intended as a resource for researchers studying the immune response to SARS-CoV-2, is where the repertoires were released. The samples were drawn from two sources: the first 160 participants of the ongoing ImmuneRACE study, and 1,200 or so subjects contributed by 6 global collaborators. A de-identified subject ID, COVID-19 status, age in years and sex were almost always included in the sample metadata. Where available, HLA class I and class II types were obtained from metadata supplied by the sample provider rather than from assay-based typing. Results and caveats for the whole study, not just this receptor: Clinical and demographic metadata were provided uncurated, with the amount varying by source and participant.

Enrolling through a virtual design, the prospective study's participants ranged in age from roughly 18 to 95 years and lived across roughly 24 United States geographic areas. In the prospective study, cohorts were assigned on the basis of participant-reported clinical history obtained from a screening survey and a study questionnaire. In the prospective study, whole blood, serum and a nasopharyngeal or oropharyngeal swab were collected from each participant by mobile phlebotomists. Participants in the prospective study had the option to provide additional blood draws and questionnaires over a 2-month period. Before DNA extraction, blood samples from the prospective study were shipped at room temperature or frozen. TCRbeta CDR3 regions were amplified from genomic DNA using the immunoSEQ Assay, a bias-controlled multiplex PCR. As for the authors' bioinformatics: Nucleated cell counts per sample were estimated from amplification of reference gene primers within the assay. To quantify the absolute abundance of each unique TCRbeta CDR3 rearrangement, sequence reads were collapsed and filtered. For each sample, productive Simpson clonality was calculated as the square root of Simpson's diversity index over productive rearrangements. Held by TCRdb, this immuneACCESS table contains in-frame sequences only and omits some clones. Under half of the omission traces to an unresolved V gene where checked; the cause of the rest is unknown. D and trimming were read from the DNA, whereas the V and J calls and clone size are those reported in that table. This sample gives fewer than 450,000 clones in total; approximately 88% of them show up just once. The ten top clones hold around 2.1% of the sample.

Trimmed from V: 4 bases; trimmed from J: 5 bases; junction bases lacking a gene match: 9. According to the germline V gene, CDR1 reads SGDLS and CDR2 reads YYNGEE. The CDR3 has 15 amino acids, counting the end cysteine and phenylalanine. Of all the DNA, just the CDR3 is kept, 45 bases in frame from base 1. Note on this clone: Its antigen target is currently unknown. No base quality information exists; no much larger clone differs at one position.

This chain is built from TRBV9 and TRBJ2-3; the junction holds 8 bases that match TRBD1. This TCR came from a woman aged 40 to 50 with acute COVID-19. Material: PBMCs or T cells enriched from blood (not recorded which). The sequenced DNA is TGTGCCAGCAGCATCTTGGACAGGGCGGGAGATACGCAGTATTTT. This encodes CASSILDRAGDTQYF.